The clone carrying this T cell receptor (beta chain) was observed a single time. This CDR3 has 15 amino acids. The germline CDR1 and CDR2 sequences are SGDLS and YYNGEE. V dropped 3 bases and J dropped 2 bases, with 13 bases sitting between them. The data are from a study of cytomegalovirus exposure and HLA in healthy donors. 60 Vbeta and 13 Jbeta primers were used in PCR. Sequenced by immunoSEQ multiplex PCR; TCRdb stores in-frame clones only, minus some. The sample consists of some 160,000 clones, roughly 80% of them appearing once. This sequence joins TRBV9 and TRBJ2-3, with D perhaps matching TRBD2 (6 bases). The sequencing input was PBMCs. The source of this sequence is a man aged 50 or older in good health and CMV-seropositive. The CDR3 DNA sequence: TGTGCCAGCAGCGCGACTAGTTTCTACACAGATACGCAGTATTTT. Translated, it gives CASSATSFYTDTQYF.